The clone carrying this T cell receptor (beta chain) has just a few counts. Its antigen is not known. Each sample had at least 6 million PBMCs isolated. In germline, CDR1 is SEHNR, CDR2 FQNEAQ (reference sequence). CDR3 size: 15 residues. V lost 5 bases and J lost 8, with 21 bases in between. Primed by a sample-barcoded 5' primer and a J-beta primer mix, a second PCR proceeded for roughly 7 to 11 cycles. Every cDNA molecule bore a tag from a template-switch adaptor containing 12 random nucleotides. Every sample returned 3 million or more CDR3-containing paired-end reads. One entry per CDR3 protein results from TCRdb running MiXCR on the 5' RACE reads. This table has around 1,600,000 distinct CDR3 sequences, roughly 43% appearing once. This sample was included in a study of blood T cells in healthy people across ages. Study findings and constraints: As age increased, TCR beta diversity per million T cells fell in a roughly linear fashion.

V and J are TRBV7-9 and TRBJ1-2, with D possibly TRBD1 on 6 matching bases. Material for sequencing was blood. The TCR sequence derives from a woman aged 18 to 35 in good health. Here the CDR3 reads CASSPYDRPSSGYTF. DNA of the CDR3: TGTGCCAGCAGCCCCTACGACAGGCCCTCTTCCGGCTACACCTTC. The full variable domain, rest sourced from reference TRBV7-9 and TRBJ1-2, is DTGVSQNPRHKITKRGQNVTFRCDPISEHNRLYWYRQTLGQGPEFLTYFQNEAQLEKSRLLSDRFSAERPKGSFSTLEIQRTEQGDSAMYLCASSPYDRPSSGYTFGSGTRLTVV.